This entry describes one T cell receptor (beta chain). The protocol was immunoSEQ multiplex PCR, while the TCRdb copy is restricted to in-frame clones and leaves out a portion. The sample lists some 60,000 clones; 80% to 85% were seen once. This sample stems from a study of OX40 agonist ivuxolimab in advanced cancers. Germline V gene sequence: CDR1 WNHNN, CDR2 SYGVQD (reference sequence). The CDR3 contains 13 residues. Trimming pared 3 bases from V and 5 bases from J, leaving 10 bases between. Sequenced material: CD4+ or CD8+ T cells sorted from blood, taken in a trial of the OX40 agonist ivuxolimab. The chain is built from TRBV10-1 and TRBJ2-5; TRBD2 might be the D (5 bases). The receptor was derived from an adult with an advanced solid tumor such as melanoma, head and neck, liver or kidney cancer. CDR3 amino acids: CASSDRGLETQYF. The CDR3 DNA reads as TGCGCCAGCAGTGACCGGGGTCTGGAGACCCAGTACTTC.